This record concerns one T cell receptor (beta chain) sequence. Gene names denote mouse genes. The read is 1 residue too short to cover the CDR3 end, so that end is filled in from the germline J gene. This sample is part of a study of tissue T cells after allogeneic stem cell transplantation. The length of the CDR3 is 14 residues. V was cut by 5 bases and J by 0 bases, with 8 bases left in between. Germline V gene sequence: CDR1 SNHLY, CDR2 FYNGKV (reference sequence). Data came from immunoSEQ multiplex PCR; TCRdb stores just in-frame clones and leaves some out. Of roughly 7,700 clones detected, roughly 45% appear once; the ten largest clones hold roughly 2%. Time point described: mouse harvest day 7 after allogeneic transplant. The graft held 10^6 splenic CD5+ T cells and 10^7 T-cell-depleted bone marrow cells.

The sample consisted of skin. The gene calls are TRBV3 and TRBJ1-3; the D gene is possibly TRBD1 (6 bases). The sequence was obtained from a female BALB/c mouse given C57BL/6 T cells with graft-versus-host disease after an allogeneic hematopoietic cell transplant. CDR3 residues: CASSLDSSGNTLYF. The CDR3 DNA, read in part, is TGTGCCAGCAGCCTGGACAGTTCTGGAAATACGCTCTAT.